These 23 T cell receptor beta chains were all obtained from the same sample, sequenced in a study of blood T cell repertoires in COVID-19. Measured with immunoSEQ multiplex PCR; TCRdb has only the in-frame clones, and not every one. The sample lists approximately 75,000 clones, 70% to 90% occurring once. The sequenced sample consisted of peripheral blood. These TCRs come from a man older than 75 with COVID-19, enrolled during active disease.

The V and J genes are TRBV18 and TRBJ2-2, with D perhaps matching TRBD2 (5 bases). Germline lookup yields CDR1 KGHSH and CDR2 LQKENI. The CDR3 sequence is 15 residues long. Trimming cost V 3 bases and J 5 bases, with 13 bases left between them. The CDR3 DNA is TGTGCCAGCTCACCGGAGAGGCCGGGGACCGGGGAGCTGTTTTTT. It encodes CASSPERPGTGELFF.

The chain has TRBV18 and TRBJ1-1, with TRBD1 identical over 7 bases. V dropped 3 bases and J dropped 6; count of bases not matched to a gene: 13. The CDR3 contains 16 residues. Germline-derived CDR1 and CDR2 are KGHSH and LQKENI. The CDR3 is CASSPSVQGVFSEAFF. In DNA, the CDR3 is TGTGCCAGCTCACCGTCTGTCCAGGGGGTTTTTTCTGAAGCTTTCTTT.

The count of this clone is one. The genes are TRBV5-5 and TRBJ2-7, with D perhaps matching TRBD2 (5 bases). The germline V gene encodes CDR1 SGHKS and CDR2 YYEKEE (reference sequence). V lost 4 bases and J 0 bases, leaving 14 bases between the germline ends. The CDR3 sequence is 15 residues long. The CDR3 DNA reads TGTGCCAGCAGCAGGACTGGAGGAAGCTCCTACGAGCAGTACTTC. Its protein product is CASSRTGGSSYEQYF. The full variable domain, with the rest looked up from reference TRBV5-5 and TRBJ2-7, is DAGVTQSPTHLIKTRGQQVTLRCSPISGHKSVSWYQQVLGQGPQFIFQYYEKEERGRGNFPDRFSARQFPNYSSELNVNALLLGDSALYLCASSRTGGSSYEQYFGPGTRLTVT.

The chain recombines TRBV18 with TRBJ2-5; possibly TRBD2 for D (7 bases). The germline CDR1 and CDR2 sequences are KGHSH and LQKENI. The CDR3 consists of 16 residues. Trimming stripped 6 bases from V and 1 base from J, with 18 bases between. The CDR3 DNA reads as TGTGCCAGCTCCCCAAGGACAGCGGGGACCCAAGAGACCCAGTACTTC. Protein sequence: CASSPRTAGTQETQYF.

V usage is TRBV5-4 and J usage is TRBJ2-2; TRBD1 is a possible D gene (5 bases). V was clipped by 4 bases and J by 4 bases, with 14 bases between them. Germline V CDR1 and CDR2: SGHNT, YYREEE (reference sequence). This CDR3 has 15 amino acids. CDR3 bases: TGTGCCAGCAGCCTGACGGGTAGGGGCACCGGGGAGCTGTTTTTT. As protein: CASSLTGRGTGELFF.

The chain recombines TRBV7-3 with TRBJ1-1; 7 bases are a match to TRBD1. V shed 5 bases and J 1 base; nucleotides not matched to a gene: 7. In germline, CDR1 is SGHTA, CDR2 FQGTGA. The CDR3 has 15 residues. In DNA form, the CDR3 reads TGTGCCAGCAGCCCCTCGGGACAGCCGAACACTGAAGCTTTCTTT. It yields the protein CASSPSGQPNTEAFF. Full variable domain (missing parts from reference TRBV7-3 and TRBJ1-1): GAGVSQTPSNKVTEKGKYVELRCDPISGHTALYWYRQSLGQGPEFLIYFQGTGAADDSGLPNDRFFAVRPEGSVSTLKIQRTERGDSAVYLCASSPSGQPNTEAFFGQGTRLTVV.

V is TRBV3-1 (or the pseudogene TRBV3-2) and J is TRBJ1-2; D ambiguous. Trimming stripped 0 bases from V and 8 bases from J, with 10 bases between. CDR1 LGHDT and CDR2 YNNKEL come from the germline V gene (reference sequence). The CDR3 is made up of 13 amino acids. The CDR3 DNA is TGTGCCAGCAGCCAAGATGCGAGGTACGGCTACACCTTC. It codes for CASSQDARYGYTF.

This rearrangement joins TRBV19 to TRBJ2-5; no reliable D call. Germline V lookup: CDR1 LNHDA, CDR2 SQIVND (reference sequence). V lost 6 bases and J lost 5, with 13 bases in between. CDR3 length equals 13 residues. CDR3 sequence (DNA): TGTGCCAGTAGACAGACGGCCTACGAGACCCAGTACTTC. Its translation is CASRQTAYETQYF.

The V gene is TRBV11-2, the J gene TRBJ1-5; D is undetermined. With 1 base removed from V and 5 bases from J, the gap between germline ends came to 12 bases. From germline, CDR1 is SGHAT and CDR2 FQNNGV. The CDR3 consists of 15 residues. The chain's CDR3 is CASSLGRAGHQPQHF. The CDR3 nucleotides read TGTGCCAGCAGCTTAGGGCGGGCCGGACATCAGCCCCAGCATTTT.

The chain recombines TRBV6-5 with TRBJ2-2; D unresolved. Per germline, CDR1 MNHEY and CDR2 SVGAGI. V gave up 7 bases and J gave up 1 base, with 7 bases separating them. The CDR3 sequence is 13 residues long. CDR3: CASIQMNTGELFF. The DNA of the CDR3 is TGTGCCAGCATTCAGATGAACACCGGGGAGCTGTTTTTT.

This rearrangement joins TRBV25-1 to TRBJ1-2; D unclear. The V and J ends lost 4 bases and 7 bases respectively, with 19 bases between them. Germline assignment: CDR1 MGHDK and CDR2 SYGVNS. The CDR3 totals 15 residues. This chain's CDR3 is CASSAPGRSARGYTF. The CDR3 bases are TGTGCCAGCAGTGCCCCGGGTAGAAGTGCTCGTGGCTACACCTTC.

This sequence joins TRBV9 and TRBJ1-2, with D possibly being TRBD1 (5 bases). There are 13 residues in the CDR3. CDR1 is SGDLS, CDR2 YYNGEE, per germline. Trimming cost V 4 bases and J 4 bases, with 11 bases left between them. CDR3: CASSSGIIYGYTF. The DNA for the CDR3 is TGTGCCAGCAGCTCAGGGATTATCTATGGCTACACCTTC.

The chain couples TRBV11-2 to TRBJ2-7; D remains ambiguous. This CDR3 comprises 16 residues. Germline V CDR1 and CDR2: SGHAT, FQNNGV. The germline V and J ends were trimmed by 1 base and 1 base, with 14 bases remaining between them. The CDR3 protein is CASSLVHTPRSYEQYF. Written as DNA, the CDR3 is TGTGCCAGCAGCTTAGTACACACCCCCCGATCCTACGAGCAGTACTTC.

A single count supports this clone. The rearrangement joins TRBV5-1 to TRBJ1-1, with TRBD1 identical over 12 bases. The ends lost 2 bases at V and 5 bases at J; junction bases unmatched: 4. Per the germline V gene, CDR1 is SGHRS and CDR2 is YFSETQ. The CDR3 runs 15 residues. The CDR3 sequence is CASSLEGQGATEAFF. In DNA form, the CDR3 reads TGCGCCAGCAGCTTAGAGGGACAGGGGGCGACTGAAGCTTTCTTT. Variable domain in full (rest from reference TRBV5-1 and TRBJ1-1): KAGVTQTPRYLIKTRGQQVTLSCSPISGHRSVSWYQQTPGQGLQFLFEYFSETQRNKGNFPGRFSGRQFSNSRSEMNVSTLELGDSALYLCASSLEGQGATEAFFGQGTRLTVV.

This chain joins TRBV5-4 and TRBJ2-7; TRBD1 is a possible D gene (7 bases). V lost 0 bases and J 1 base, leaving 17 bases between the germline ends. Germline V gives CDR1 SGHNT, CDR2 YYREEE (reference sequence). The CDR3 is 17 amino acids. For the CDR3, the DNA is TGTGCCAGCAGCTTGGGGAGGCAGGGGGGAAGATCCTACGAGCAGTACTTC. Its protein product is CASSLGRQGGRSYEQYF.

The genes are TRBV9 and TRBJ2-2, with D perhaps matching TRBD1 (5 bases). The V end was cut by 6 bases, the J end by 0 bases, with 12 bases between. This CDR3 contains 15 residues. Per germline, CDR1 SGDLS and CDR2 YYNGEE. The CDR3 DNA reads as TGTGCCAGCACCAGAAGCAGGGCGAACACCGGGGAGCTGTTTTTT. This encodes CASTRSRANTGELFF. Full variable domain (remainder filled in from reference TRBV9 and TRBJ2-2): DSGVTQTPKHLITATGQRVTLRCSPRSGDLSVYWYQQSLDQGLQFLIQYYNGEERAKGNILERFSAQQFPDLHSELNLSSLELGDSALYFCASTRSRANTGELFFGEGSRLTVL.

V gene TRBV28 combines with J gene TRBJ1-3; tentatively, D is TRBD1 (5 bases). The CDR3 runs 14 residues. V lost 7 bases to trimming and J lost 2 bases, with 12 bases between them. CDR1 MDHEN and CDR2 SYDVKM come from the germline V gene. The CDR3 DNA reads as TGTGCCAGCACCGATCCAGGGACTGGAAACACCATATATTTT. It specifies CASTDPGTGNTIYF.

The chain combines TRBV5-1 with TRBJ1-1, with 10 positions matching TRBD1. Looked up from germline, CDR1 is SGHRS and CDR2 is YFSETQ. V gave up 5 bases and J gave up 0 bases; unmatched junction bases: 13. The CDR3 is 18 amino acids. For the CDR3, the DNA is TGCGCCAGCAGTCGACAGGGGGCGCAAGGGTATATGAACACTGAAGCTTTCTTT. Residues: CASSRQGAQGYMNTEAFF.

V and J are TRBV20-1 and TRBJ1-1; TRBD1 matches at 7 bases. CDR1 and CDR2 (germline): DFQATT, SNEGSKA (reference sequence). This CDR3 has 14 residues. Trimming cost V 3 bases and J 0 bases; bases outside gene matches: 4. The CDR3 reads CSASEGTVNTEAFF. Written as DNA, the CDR3 is TGCAGTGCTAGTGAGGGGACAGTGAACACTGAAGCTTTCTTT.

The chain employs TRBV29-1 and TRBJ1-1; D is perhaps TRBD1 (5 bases). The V gene's germline CDR1 is SQVTM and CDR2 ANQGSEA. V lost 2 bases and J lost 3, with 10 bases in between. The CDR3 is 13 amino acids. The CDR3 DNA reads as TGCAGCGTTGAAATCAGGGCAGACACTGAAGCTTTCTTT. Amino acids: CSVEIRADTEAFF.

The chain has TRBV6-6 and TRBJ1-5, with unresolved D. Trimming removed 6 bases from V and 0 bases from J, with 6 bases in between. CDR1 is MNHNY and CDR2 is SVGAGI in the germline V gene (reference sequence). The CDR3 contains 13 residues. CDR3 sequence reads: CASSESSNQPQHF. The CDR3 nucleotides read TGTGCCAGCAGCGAGAGTAGCAATCAGCCCCAGCATTTT.

V gene TRBV9 combines with J gene TRBJ2-3; 13 bases are a match to TRBD2. This CDR3 region has 15 residues. Looked up from germline, CDR1 is SGDLS and CDR2 is YYNGEE. The J segment lost 6 bases and the V segment lost 4 bases, leaving 5 bases of the junction unmatched. The CDR3 coding sequence is TGTGCCAGCAGCTACAAGACTAGCGGGGGGGATACGCAGTATTTT. Its protein is CASSYKTSGGDTQYF. The entire variable domain, with the rest obtained from reference TRBV9 and TRBJ2-3, is as follows: DSGVTQTPKHLITATGQRVTLRCSPRSGDLSVYWYQQSLDQGLQFLIQYYNGEERAKGNILERFSAQQFPDLHSELNLSSLELGDSALYFCASSYKTSGGDTQYFGPGTRLTVL.

The sample holds one count of this clone. The gene calls are TRBV2 and TRBJ1-2; a possible D gene is TRBD1 (5 bases). V dropped 6 bases and J dropped 4 bases, with 15 bases sitting between them. The CDR3 totals 14 residues. Germline values: CDR1 SNHLY, CDR2 FYNNEI. The DNA of the CDR3 is TGTGCCAGCAGGAAGCAGGGTCTAAGCTATGGCTACACCTTC. Translated: CASRKQGLSYGYTF.